These 20 T cell receptor beta chains came from one sample sequenced in a study of cytomegalovirus exposure and HLA in healthy donors. 60 Vbeta and 13 Jbeta primers were used in PCR. Profiled with immunoSEQ multiplex PCR; TCRdb holds only in-frame clones, not every one. The sample shows about 190,000 clones, around 75% of them seen only once. Sequencing was performed on PBMCs. Receptors were obtained from a young woman in good health and CMV-seropositive.

V and J are TRBV5-4 and TRBJ2-6, with 8 bases identical to TRBD2. The V and J ends lost 4 bases and 2 bases, in that order; junction bases with no gene match: 8. The CDR3 contains 17 residues. CDR1 and CDR2 from the germline V gene are SGHNT and YYREEE (reference sequence). Here the CDR3 DNA reads TGTGCCAGCAGCCGGGGGGGGCGCGCAGCTGGGGCCAACGTCCTGACTTTC. Its protein is CASSRGGRAAGANVLTF.

As to this clone: Germline is not matched at one junction end, which may reflect a read error. The CDR3 here is CSSSFVAGGPIEQYF. The CDR3 bases are TGTTCCAGCAGCTTCGTAGCGGGAGGGCCTATCGAGCAGTACTTC. The V call is TRBV7-9, the J call TRBJ2-7; 11 bases are shared with TRBD2. The CDR3 covers 15 residues. Germline V gives CDR1 SEHNR, CDR2 FQNEAQ (reference sequence).

The rearrangement uses TRBV28 and TRBJ2-1, with 10 bases lining up with TRBD2. After removal of 1 base from V and 8 bases from J, the junction contained 8 bases not matched to a gene. Looked up from germline, CDR1 is MDHEN and CDR2 is SYDVKM. This CDR3 region has 16 residues. DNA for the CDR3: TGTGCCAGCAGTTTATTTGCTAGCGGGAGTTATGATGAGCAGTTCTTC. This codes for CASSLFASGSYDEQFF. The variable domain in full, with the rest retrieved from reference TRBV28 and TRBJ2-1, is DVKVTQSSRYLVKRTGEKVFLECVQDMDHENMFWYRQDPGLGLRLIYFSYDVKMKEKGDIPEGYSVSREKKERFSLILESASTNQTSMYLCASSLFASGSYDEQFFGPGTRLTVL.

There are a few counts of this clone. The rearrangement joins TRBV7-8 to TRBJ2-7; TRBD1 aligns across 8 bases. The CDR3 covers 15 residues. The V gene's germline CDR1 is SGHVS and CDR2 FQNEAQ. Trimming at V came to 1 base and at J to 2 bases, leaving 4 bases not matched to a gene. CDR3 sequence: CASSLGGTGTYEQYF. Here the CDR3 DNA reads TGTGCCAGCAGCTTAGGGGGGACAGGAACCTACGAGCAGTACTTC.

The chain couples TRBV28 to TRBJ2-1; D is possibly TRBD2 (7 bases). CDR3 length: 15 amino acids. Looked up from germline, CDR1 is MDHEN and CDR2 is SYDVKM. The V end was cut by 6 bases, the J end by 2 bases, with 14 bases between. The CDR3 protein is CASSRRGAAYNEQFF. As DNA, the CDR3 is TGTGCCAGCAGCCGACGGGGGGCGGCCTACAATGAGCAGTTCTTC.

The rearrangement links TRBV11-2 to TRBJ2-2; 8 bases line up with TRBD1. Per the germline V gene, CDR1 is SGHAT and CDR2 is FQNNGV. The CDR3 has 16 amino acids. After removal of 4 bases from V and 2 bases from J, the junction contained 6 bases not matched to a gene. The CDR3 coding sequence is TGTGCCAGCAGCTACAGGGGGTCGGGAAACACCGGGGAGCTGTTTTTT. As protein: CASSYRGSGNTGELFF. Together with reference TRBV11-2 and TRBJ2-2, the CDR3 gives the full variable domain: EAGVAQSPRYKIIEKRQSVAFWCNPISGHATLYWYQQILGQGPKLLIQFQNNGVVDDSQLPKDRFSAERLKGVDSTLKIQPAKLEDSAVYLCASSYRGSGNTGELFFGEGSRLTVL.

Here the CDR3 reads CASSEGLEQYF. CDR3 bases: TGTGCCAGCAGTGAAGGGCTCGAGCAGTACTTC. V usage is TRBV6-1 and J usage is TRBJ2-7; no reliable D call. Germline V gene lookup returns CDR1 MNHNS and CDR2 SASEGT. The germline V and J ends were trimmed by 1 base and 6 bases, with 4 bases remaining between them. The CDR3 length is 11 residues.

This rearrangement joins TRBV27 to TRBJ1-1, with unresolved D. The CDR3 is made up of 13 amino acids. CDR1 MNHEY and CDR2 SMNVEV come from the germline V gene (reference sequence). V lost 5 bases to trimming and J lost 1 base, with 8 bases between them. The CDR3 DNA reads as TGTGCCAGCAGTCCGAGGAAGAACACTGAAGCTTTCTTT. Protein product: CASSPRKNTEAFF.

The V gene is TRBV6-4, the J gene TRBJ2-1; weak D call: TRBD2 (6 bases). V was clipped by 3 bases and J by 8 bases, with 17 bases between them. The V gene's germline CDR1 is MRHNA and CDR2 SNTAGT. CDR3 size: 15 residues. CDR3 in amino acids: CASSELARVEDEQFF. For the CDR3, the DNA is TGTGCCAGCAGTGAGCTAGCGAGAGTCGAAGATGAGCAGTTCTTC.

This clone was detected only once. V and J are TRBV13 and TRBJ2-2; 10 nucleotides match TRBD2. J lost 7 bases, V lost 2 bases, and 7 bases had no gene match. The V gene's germline CDR1 is PRHDT and CDR2 FYEKMQ (reference sequence). CDR3 length: 16 amino acids. The CDR3 reads CASSLTLAGVSGELFF. The CDR3 DNA sequence: TGTGCCAGCAGCTTAACGCTAGCGGGAGTTAGCGGGGAGCTGTTTTTT. Using reference TRBV13 and TRBJ2-2 for the parts outside the CDR3, the full variable domain is AAGVIQSPRHLIKEKRETATLKCYPIPRHDTVYWYQQGPGQDPQFLISFYEKMQSDKGSIPDRFSAQQFSDYHSELNMSSLELGDSALYFCASSLTLAGVSGELFFGEGSRLTVL.

The sample holds a few counts of this clone. The chain couples TRBV25-1 to TRBJ2-7, with D possibly being TRBD2 (5 bases). The V end lost 10 bases, the J end lost 7 bases, and 17 bases lay between the germline ends. This CDR3 is 12 amino acids long. Germline V gene lookup returns CDR1 MGHDK and CDR2 SYGVNS. Here the CDR3 reads CATGASPGEQYF. CDR3 nucleotide sequence: TGTGCCACCGGAGCCTCCCCGGGGGAGCAGTACTTC.

V gene TRBV6-1 combines with J gene TRBJ2-1; D remains unclear. V gave up 5 bases and J gave up 8 bases, with 19 bases separating them. The germline V gene has CDR1 MNHNS and CDR2 SASEGT. The CDR3 sequence is 15 residues long. Here the CDR3 reads CASSPRLTTSHEQFF. The DNA of the CDR3 is TGTGCCAGCAGTCCCCGGCTAACTACCTCTCATGAGCAGTTCTTC.

This clone has only one observation. The chain joins TRBV5-6 to TRBJ2-2; 13 nucleotides match TRBD2. The CDR3 runs to 18 residues. The trim removed 4 bases at V and 4 bases at J, leaving 10 bases unmatched. Germline V lookup: CDR1 SGHDT, CDR2 YYEEEE. This CDR3 is CASSRIRTSGSTTGELFF. The CDR3 nucleotides are TGTGCCAGCAGCCGAATCAGGACTAGCGGGAGTACCACCGGGGAGCTGTTTTTT.

This clone was counted between two and nine times. The CDR3 region has the DNA TGTGCCAGCAGCTCTCCGGACAGGGCCTACGAGCAGTACTTC. It specifies CASSSPDRAYEQYF. This rearrangement joins TRBV9 to TRBJ2-7; TRBD1 matches 8 bases. Germline V gene sequence: CDR1 SGDLS, CDR2 YYNGEE. The CDR3 is made up of 14 amino acids. J gave up 2 bases and V 4 bases, and 5 bases lay outside the gene matches. Complete variable domain (other parts from reference TRBV9 and TRBJ2-7): DSGVTQTPKHLITATGQRVTLRCSPRSGDLSVYWYQQSLDQGLQFLIQYYNGEERAKGNILERFSAQQFPDLHSELNLSSLELGDSALYFCASSSPDRAYEQYFGPGTRLTVT.

This sequence joins TRBV7-2 and TRBJ1-2; TRBD1 might be the D (5 bases). Trimming removed 1 base from V and 5 bases from J, with 11 bases in between. The germline V gene encodes CDR1 SGHTA and CDR2 FQGNSA. The CDR3 consists of 14 residues. The CDR3 coding sequence is TGTGCCAGCAGCTTAGAATCGGGGGGATATGGCTACACCTTC. This gives the protein CASSLESGGYGYTF.

This chain connects TRBV5-1 to TRBJ2-5, with 9 positions matching TRBD2. Trimming cost V 4 bases and J 6 bases; bases outside gene matches: 10. From germline, CDR1 is SGHRS and CDR2 YFSETQ. This CDR3 comprises 15 residues. The CDR3 reads CASSQYSGSVKTQYF. Written as DNA, the CDR3 is TGCGCCAGCAGCCAGTATAGCGGGAGCGTGAAGACCCAGTACTTC.

The genes are TRBV29-1 and TRBJ1-2; the D gene is possibly TRBD1 (5 bases). V gave up 0 bases and J gave up 4 bases, with 9 bases separating them. Germline lookup yields CDR1 SQVTM and CDR2 ANQGSEA. CDR3 length: 13 residues. CDR3 sequence: CSVEEHGGYGYTF. CDR3 DNA sequence: TGCAGCGTTGAAGAGCACGGGGGCTATGGCTACACCTTC.

The V gene is TRBV5-1, the J gene TRBJ1-4, with 7 nucleotides matching TRBD1. Trimming at V came to 4 bases and at J to 8 bases, leaving 2 bases not matched to a gene. Germline assignment: CDR1 SGHRS and CDR2 YFSETQ. This CDR3 is built from 12 residues. CDR3 bases: TGCGCCAGCAGCCCACAGGGGGAAAAACTGTTTTTT. This sequence encodes CASSPQGEKLFF.

This clone appeared a single time. V usage is TRBV6-1 and J usage is TRBJ2-7; a weak D match, TRBD1 (6 bases). The CDR3 contains 13 residues. Germline V gene data show CDR1 as MNHNS and CDR2 as SASEGT. V was trimmed by 2 bases and J by 7 bases, leaving 12 bases between them. CDR3 DNA sequence: TGTGCCAGCAGTGAAAGGTCAGGGGAAGAGCAGTACTTC. This encodes CASSERSGEEQYF.

This clone has just one count. J is TRBJ1-4 and V is TRBV6-5, with 11 bases fitting TRBD1. This CDR3 is built from 14 residues. The V gene's germline CDR1 is MNHEY and CDR2 SVGAGI. V lost 5 bases to trimming and J lost 7 bases; unmatched junction nucleotides: 3. This chain's CDR3 is CASSRTGGGEKLFF. In DNA, the CDR3 is TGTGCCAGCAGTAGGACAGGGGGCGGTGAAAAACTGTTTTTT.